A selection of T cell receptor beta chains follows, all from one sample in a study of radiotherapy plus CTLA-4 blockade in lung cancer. The repertoire was sequenced with immunoSEQ multiplex PCR; TCRdb's copy has only in-frame clones and lacks some. The sample lists some 34,000 clones; roughly 72% were seen once. The specimen comprised peripheral blood, sampled from a patient treated with radiotherapy plus ipilimumab. The receptors originated from a human donor with non-small cell lung cancer who had stable disease on radiotherapy plus ipilimumab. CDR3s include the opening cysteine and the closing phenylalanine or tryptophan. A D gene is named only where the DNA matches it firmly. Some rows have no size entry. The others give once, few or many, or a class for an expanded clone.

clone_size d_call j_call v_call cdr3_nt cdr3_aa
- TRBD2 TRBJ2-1 TRBV6-1 TGTGCCAGCAGTGAACGGGGGGGGCCGTTAGAGCAGTTCTTC CASSERGGPLEQFF
- - TRBJ1-5 TRBV21-1 TGTGCCAGCACCCCCCAATATCGGTCCTACTATCAGCCCCAGCATTTT CASTPQYRSYYQPQHF
- - TRBJ1-2 TRBV6-1 TGTGCCAGCAGTGAATCGGGTTCTGGCGTCGGAGGCTACACCTTC CASSESGSGVGGYTF
once - TRBJ2-2 TRBV6-5 TGTGCCACGGGTGATAGGACCGGGGAGCTGTTTTTT CATGDRTGELFF
- - TRBJ2-3 TRBV5-6 TGTGCCAGCAGCTTGTATGGGGGGAAACGCACAGATACGCAGTATTTT CASSLYGGKRTDTQYF
- - TRBJ2-1 TRBV7-9 TGTGCCAGCAGCCCGAGGGATAGCTCCTACAATGAGCAGTTCTTC CASSPRDSSYNEQFF
once - TRBJ1-2 TRBV25-1 TGTGCCAGCAGTCCGGCAAATGTGGGGAGTCGGGATGGCTACACCTTC CASSPANVGSRDGYTF
once TRBD1 TRBJ2-7 TRBV29-1 TGCAGCGTATCCGGGACAGAAGAGAATTTCTCCTACGAGCAGTACTTC CSVSGTEENFSYEQYF
- TRBD1 TRBJ1-3 TRBV19 TGTGCCAGTGATACCGGGACAGGGTCTGGAAACACCATATATTTT CASDTGTGSGNTIYF
medium-sized TRBD1 TRBJ1-2 TRBV6-5 TGTGCCAGCAGATATGGGACAGGGAACTATGGCTACACCTTC CASRYGTGNYGYTF
- TRBD1 TRBJ2-1 TRBV9 TGTGCCAGCAGCCCTAGGACAGGTGGGAACAATGAGCAGTTCTTC CASSPRTGGNNEQFF
medium-sized - TRBJ1-1 TRBV4-3 TGCGCCAGCAGCCACCTGGCAGGAGGGACGGGGATTGCTTTCTTT CASSHLAGGTGIAFF
few TRBD1 TRBJ2-3 TRBV11-3 TGTGCCAGCAGCTTAGCGTACAGGGGGACAGATACGCAGTATTTT CASSLAYRGTDTQYF
- - TRBJ1-2 TRBV6-5 TGTGCCAGCAGTTACTCGTCGGGGGTAAACTATGGCTACACCTTC CASSYSSGVNYGYTF
- TRBD1 TRBJ2-5 TRBV19 TGTGCCAGTAGTATTGGGACAGGGGTTCTGGAGACCCAGTACTTC CASSIGTGVLETQYF
- TRBD1 TRBJ1-2 TRBV4-1 TGCGCCAGCAGCCTGCCGGACAGGGTAATTCGTGGCTACACCTTC CASSLPDRVIRGYTF
few - TRBJ2-5 TRBV7-2 TGTGCCAGCAGTCCCCCGGGACAACAAGAGACCCAGTACTTC CASSPPGQQETQYF
once TRBD1 TRBJ1-1 TRBV4-1 TGCGCCAGCAGCCCCGGACAGGGTGCTGAAGCTTTCTTT CASSPGQGAEAFF
few - TRBJ2-1 TRBV9 TGTGCCAGCAGCGTAGCTGGGGGCTATGAGCAGTTCTTC CASSVAGGYEQFF
- - TRBJ1-2 TRBV19 TGTGCCAGTAGTCCTTCAGGGGAGTATGGCTACACCTTC CASSPSGEYGYTF
- TRBD1 TRBJ1-2 TRBV30 TGTGCCTGGAGTGTACAGGGGGCGGACTATGGCTACACCTTC CAWSVQGADYGYTF
- TRBD2 TRBJ2-1 TRBV7-8 TGTGCCAGCAGCTTAGCCCAACTAGCGGGGGGGGCGAACAATGAGCAGTTCTTC CASSLAQLAGGANNEQFF
- - TRBJ2-7 TRBV10-3 TGTGCCAGTAATAGGCAGCCTTCGGGGGAGCAGTACTTC CASNRQPSGEQYF
few - TRBJ2-7 TRBV12-1 TGTGCCAGCAGCTTTATACTCCCTGAGCCCTACGAGCAGTACTTC CASSFILPEPYEQYF
once - TRBJ1-1 TRBV7-9 TGTGCCAGCAGCTATGGAGACAGGAGGAACACTGAAGCTTTCTTT CASSYGDRRNTEAFF
- TRBD1 TRBJ1-6 TRBV2 TGTGCCAGCAGTCGATCGGGACAGGGGTTTAATTCACCCCTCCACTTT CASSRSGQGFNSPLHF
- TRBD1 TRBJ1-2 TRBV18 TGTGCCAGCTCACCATGGACAGGGATAGGCCTCTCCTATGGCTACACCTTC CASSPWTGIGLSYGYTF
- - TRBJ2-2 TRBV30 TGTGCCTGGAGTCCTACCAGGGAGCTGTTTTTT CAWSPTRELFF
- TRBD1 TRBJ1-1 TRBV5-1 TGCGCCAGCAGCTTCCAGGGGGCCAAGAACACTGAAGCTTTCTTT CASSFQGAKNTEAFF
once - TRBJ1-4 TRBV6-6 TGTGCCAGCAGTTACTCGGGGGCCAGGGAGGGCGAAAAACTGTTTTTT CASSYSGAREGEKLFF